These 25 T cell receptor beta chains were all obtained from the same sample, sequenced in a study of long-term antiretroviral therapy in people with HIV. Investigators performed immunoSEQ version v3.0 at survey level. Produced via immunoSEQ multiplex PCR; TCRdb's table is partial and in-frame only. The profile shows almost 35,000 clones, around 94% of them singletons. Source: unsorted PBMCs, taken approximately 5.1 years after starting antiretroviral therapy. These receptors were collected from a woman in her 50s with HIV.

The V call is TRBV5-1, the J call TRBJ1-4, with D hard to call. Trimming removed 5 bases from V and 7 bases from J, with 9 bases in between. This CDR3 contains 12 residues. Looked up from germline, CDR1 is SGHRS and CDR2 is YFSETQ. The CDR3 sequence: CASSTNGEKLFF. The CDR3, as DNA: TGCGCCAGCAGTACGAATGGTGAAAAACTGTTTTTT.

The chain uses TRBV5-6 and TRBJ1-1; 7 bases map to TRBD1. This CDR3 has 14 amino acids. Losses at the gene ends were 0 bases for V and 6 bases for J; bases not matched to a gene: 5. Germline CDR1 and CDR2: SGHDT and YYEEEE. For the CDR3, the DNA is TGTGCCAGCAGCTTGGTAGCTGGGACAGCTGAAGCTTTCTTT. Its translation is CASSLVAGTAEAFF.

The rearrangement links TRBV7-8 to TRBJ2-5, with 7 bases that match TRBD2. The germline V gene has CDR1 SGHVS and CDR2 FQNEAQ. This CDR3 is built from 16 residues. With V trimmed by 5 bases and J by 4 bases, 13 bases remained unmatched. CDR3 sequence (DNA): TGTGCCAGCAGCCCCCCCGGAATGGCGGGGGTAGAGACCCAGTACTTC. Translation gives CASSPPGMAGVETQYF.

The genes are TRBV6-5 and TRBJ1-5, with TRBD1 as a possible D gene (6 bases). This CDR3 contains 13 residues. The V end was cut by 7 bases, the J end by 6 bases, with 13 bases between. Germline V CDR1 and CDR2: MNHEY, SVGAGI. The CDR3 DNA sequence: TGTGCCAGCAACCAGGGGCAGGGTCAGCCCCAGCATTTT. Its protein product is CASNQGQGQPQHF.

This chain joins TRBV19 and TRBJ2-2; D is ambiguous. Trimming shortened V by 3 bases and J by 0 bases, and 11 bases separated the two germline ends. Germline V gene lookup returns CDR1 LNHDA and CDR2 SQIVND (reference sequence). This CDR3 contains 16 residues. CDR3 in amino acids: CASSIGILANTGELFF. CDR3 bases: TGTGCCAGTAGTATTGGGATTCTAGCGAACACCGGGGAGCTGTTTTTT.

The CDR3 protein is CAWSLTSYTF. The CDR3 DNA is TGTGCCTGGAGCCTTACCTCTTACACCTTC. V and J are TRBV30 and TRBJ1-2; D unclear. The CDR3 sequence is 10 residues long. Germline CDR1 GTSNPN, CDR2 SVGIG (reference sequence). The ends were cut back, 3 bases at V and 11 bases at J, with 10 bases in the middle.

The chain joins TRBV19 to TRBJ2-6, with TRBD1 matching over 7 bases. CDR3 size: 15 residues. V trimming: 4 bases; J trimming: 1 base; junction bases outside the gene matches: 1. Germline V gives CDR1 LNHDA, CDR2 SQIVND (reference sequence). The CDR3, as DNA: TGTGCCAGTAGTACGACAGGGTCTGGGGCCAACGTCCTGACTTTC. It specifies CASSTTGSGANVLTF.

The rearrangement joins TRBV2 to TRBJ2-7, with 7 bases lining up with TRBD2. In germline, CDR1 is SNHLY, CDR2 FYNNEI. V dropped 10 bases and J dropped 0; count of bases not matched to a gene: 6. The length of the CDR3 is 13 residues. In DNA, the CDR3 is TGTGCCACCCGGGGAGGGAGCTCCTACGAGCAGTACTTC. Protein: CATRGGSSYEQYF.

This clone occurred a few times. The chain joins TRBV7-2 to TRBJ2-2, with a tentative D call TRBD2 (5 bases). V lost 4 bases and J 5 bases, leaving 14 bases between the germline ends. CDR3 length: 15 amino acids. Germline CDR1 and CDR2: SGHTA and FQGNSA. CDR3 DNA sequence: TGTGCCAGCAGCTCCCGGGGTGTGACAACCGGGGAGCTGTTTTTT. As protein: CASSSRGVTTGELFF.

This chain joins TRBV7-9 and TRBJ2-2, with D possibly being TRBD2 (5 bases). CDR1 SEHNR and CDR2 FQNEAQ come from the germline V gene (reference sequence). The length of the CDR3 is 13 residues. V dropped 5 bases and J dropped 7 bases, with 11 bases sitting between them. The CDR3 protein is CASSGLFDGELFF. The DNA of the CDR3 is TGTGCCAGCAGCGGACTGTTTGACGGGGAGCTGTTTTTT.

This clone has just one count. CDR3 DNA sequence: TGTGCCAGCAGCCTTCGGGTTGCCTCACCCCTCCACTTT. It translates to CASSLRVASPLHF. The J gene is TRBJ1-6, the V gene TRBV27, with D uncertain. Trimming cost V 6 bases and J 10 bases, with 13 bases left between them. The CDR3 consists of 13 residues. Looked up from germline, CDR1 is MNHEY and CDR2 is SMNVEV (reference sequence).

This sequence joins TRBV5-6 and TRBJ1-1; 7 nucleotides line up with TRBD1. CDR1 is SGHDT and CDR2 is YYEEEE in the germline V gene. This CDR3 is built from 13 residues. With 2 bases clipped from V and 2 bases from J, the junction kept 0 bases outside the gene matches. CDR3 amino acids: CASSLGGNTEAFF. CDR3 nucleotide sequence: TGTGCCAGCAGCTTAGGGGGCAACACTGAAGCTTTCTTT.

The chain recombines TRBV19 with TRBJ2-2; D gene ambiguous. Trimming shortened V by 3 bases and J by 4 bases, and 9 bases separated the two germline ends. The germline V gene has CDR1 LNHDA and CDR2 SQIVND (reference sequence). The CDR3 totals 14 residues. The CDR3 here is CASSITESTGELFF. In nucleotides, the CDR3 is TGTGCCAGTAGTATTACGGAGAGCACCGGGGAGCTGTTTTTT.

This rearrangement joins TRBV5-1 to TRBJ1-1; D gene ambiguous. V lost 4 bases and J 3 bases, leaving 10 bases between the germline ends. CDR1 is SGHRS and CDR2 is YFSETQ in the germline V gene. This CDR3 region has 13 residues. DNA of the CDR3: TGCGCCAGCAGCCCCTTGAGGGACACTGAAGCTTTCTTT. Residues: CASSPLRDTEAFF.

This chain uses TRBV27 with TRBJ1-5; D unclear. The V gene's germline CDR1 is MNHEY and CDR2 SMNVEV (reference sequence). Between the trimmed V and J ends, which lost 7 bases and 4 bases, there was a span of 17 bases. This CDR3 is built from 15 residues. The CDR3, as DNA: TGTGCCAGCACCCCAAAACCGGGCGCAAATCAGCCCCAGCATTTT. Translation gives CASTPKPGANQPQHF.

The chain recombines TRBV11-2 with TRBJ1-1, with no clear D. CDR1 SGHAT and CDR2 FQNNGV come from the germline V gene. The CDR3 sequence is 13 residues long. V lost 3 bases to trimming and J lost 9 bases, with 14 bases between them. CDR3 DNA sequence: TGTGCCAGCAGCTTGGCCCAGCTCGAACAAGCTTTCTTT. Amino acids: CASSLAQLEQAFF. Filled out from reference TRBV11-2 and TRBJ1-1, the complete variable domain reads EAGVAQSPRYKIIEKRQSVAFWCNPISGHATLYWYQQILGQGPKLLIQFQNNGVVDDSQLPKDRFSAERLKGVDSTLKIQPAKLEDSAVYLCASSLAQLEQAFFGQGTRLTVV.

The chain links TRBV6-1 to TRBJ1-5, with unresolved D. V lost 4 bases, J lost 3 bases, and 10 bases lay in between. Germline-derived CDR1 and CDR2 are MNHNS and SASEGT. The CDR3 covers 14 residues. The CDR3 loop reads CASSGVLDNQPQHF. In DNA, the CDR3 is TGTGCCAGCAGTGGAGTCCTGGACAATCAGCCCCAGCATTTT.

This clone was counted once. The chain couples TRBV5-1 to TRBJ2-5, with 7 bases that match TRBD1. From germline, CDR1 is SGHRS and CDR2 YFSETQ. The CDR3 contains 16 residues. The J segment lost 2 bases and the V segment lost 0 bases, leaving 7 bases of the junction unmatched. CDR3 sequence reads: CASSLGRGTVQETQYF. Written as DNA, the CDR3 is TGCGCCAGCAGCTTGGGTAGGGGGACAGTGCAAGAGACCCAGTACTTC.

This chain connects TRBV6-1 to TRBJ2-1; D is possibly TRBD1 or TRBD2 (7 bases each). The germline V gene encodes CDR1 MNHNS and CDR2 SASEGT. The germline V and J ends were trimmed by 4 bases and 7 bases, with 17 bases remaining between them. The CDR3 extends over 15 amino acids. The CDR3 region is CASSASPRGGNEQFF. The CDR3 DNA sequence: TGTGCCAGCAGTGCCTCACCCAGGGGGGGAAATGAGCAGTTCTTC.

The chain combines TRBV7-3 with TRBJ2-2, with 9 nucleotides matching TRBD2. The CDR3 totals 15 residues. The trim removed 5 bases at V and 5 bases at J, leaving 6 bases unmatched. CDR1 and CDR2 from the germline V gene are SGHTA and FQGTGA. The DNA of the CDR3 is TGTGCCAGCAGCGGGAGCGGGGGGAGGACCGGGGAGCTGTTTTTT. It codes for CASSGSGGRTGELFF.

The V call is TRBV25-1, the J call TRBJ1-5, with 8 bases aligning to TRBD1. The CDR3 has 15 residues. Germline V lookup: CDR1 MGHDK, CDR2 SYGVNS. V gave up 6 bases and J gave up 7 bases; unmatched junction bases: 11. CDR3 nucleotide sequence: TGTGCCAGCAGGGAGACAGGGGACCCCACCCAGCCCCAGCATTTT. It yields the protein CASRETGDPTQPQHF.

CDR3 DNA sequence: TGCGCCAGCAGCTTGGATCCGGGCCGTCCTATCAATGAGCAGTTCTTC. This gives the protein CASSLDPGRPINEQFF. This chain links TRBV5-1 with TRBJ2-1; the D is unclear. V was trimmed by 0 bases and J by 6 bases, leaving 16 bases between them. This CDR3 contains 16 residues. The V gene's germline CDR1 is SGHRS and CDR2 YFSETQ.

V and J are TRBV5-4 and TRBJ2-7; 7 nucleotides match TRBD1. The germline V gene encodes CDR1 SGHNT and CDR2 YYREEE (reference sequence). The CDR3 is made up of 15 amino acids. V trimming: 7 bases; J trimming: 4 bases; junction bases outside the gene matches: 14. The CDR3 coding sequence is TGTGCCAGCGGCCAATCGGACAGGTCCTTTTACGAGCAGTACTTC. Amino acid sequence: CASGQSDRSFYEQYF.

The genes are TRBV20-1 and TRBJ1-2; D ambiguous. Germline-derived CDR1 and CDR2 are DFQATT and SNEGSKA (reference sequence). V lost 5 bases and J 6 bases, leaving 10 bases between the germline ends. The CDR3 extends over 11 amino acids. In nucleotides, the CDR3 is TGCAGTGCTCGCGCGGTTCATGGCTACACCTTC. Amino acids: CSARAVHGYTF.

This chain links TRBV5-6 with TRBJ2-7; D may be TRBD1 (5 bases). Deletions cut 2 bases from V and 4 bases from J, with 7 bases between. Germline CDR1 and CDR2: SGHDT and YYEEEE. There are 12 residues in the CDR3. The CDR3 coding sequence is TGTGCCAGCAGCTTTTCAGGGTACGAGCAGTACTTC. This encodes CASSFSGYEQYF.